This TCR beta chain was identified in a study of blood T cell repertoires in COVID-19. Across the whole study: Samples taken during acute and convalescent COVID-19 were collected in the United States, Italy and Spain. In each case, the material was cDNA or gDNA derived from T cells, B-cell-depleted T cells, or PBMCs.

Original handling: Amplifying reference gene primers gave estimates of nucleated cell counts. Clones were sequenced by immunoSEQ multiplex PCR, and TCRdb holds only the in-frame ones, with some missing. V and J calls plus clone size are reproduced from that table; the DNA served to infer D and trimming. Counted here are some 14,000 clones, about 84% occurring once; the ten biggest clones make up 25% to 35%. The CDR3 loop spans 16 amino acids. The trim removed 2 bases at V and 0 bases at J, leaving 4 bases unmatched. The V gene's germline CDR1 is SGHKS and CDR2 YYEKEE (reference sequence). The receptor was isolated from a human donor in a cohort sampled during active COVID-19. This chain links TRBV5-5 with TRBJ1-5, with 8 bases that match TRBD1. The specimen was peripheral blood. CDR3 region: CASSLTGGYSNQPQHF. CDR3 coding DNA: TGTGCCAGCAGCTTAACAGGGGGATATAGCAATCAGCCCCAGCATTTT.